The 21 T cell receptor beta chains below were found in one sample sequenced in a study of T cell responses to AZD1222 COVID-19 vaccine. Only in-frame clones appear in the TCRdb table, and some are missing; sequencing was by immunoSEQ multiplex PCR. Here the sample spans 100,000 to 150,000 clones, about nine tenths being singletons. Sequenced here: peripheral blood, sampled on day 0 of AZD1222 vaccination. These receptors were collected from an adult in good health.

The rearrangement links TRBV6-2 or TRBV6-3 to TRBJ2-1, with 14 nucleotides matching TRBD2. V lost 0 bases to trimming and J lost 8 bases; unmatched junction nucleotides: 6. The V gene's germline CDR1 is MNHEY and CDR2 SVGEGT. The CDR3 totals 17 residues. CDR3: CASSYSGTSGRIHEQFF. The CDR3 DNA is TGTGCCAGCAGTTACTCCGGGACTAGCGGGAGAATACATGAGCAGTTCTTC.

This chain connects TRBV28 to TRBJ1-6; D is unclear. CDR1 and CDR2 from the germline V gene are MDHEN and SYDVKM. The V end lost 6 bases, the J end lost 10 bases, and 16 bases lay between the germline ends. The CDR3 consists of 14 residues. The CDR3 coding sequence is TGTGCCAGCAGGTCAGCCGGGTCCGCCTCACCCCTCCACTTT. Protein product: CASRSAGSASPLHF.

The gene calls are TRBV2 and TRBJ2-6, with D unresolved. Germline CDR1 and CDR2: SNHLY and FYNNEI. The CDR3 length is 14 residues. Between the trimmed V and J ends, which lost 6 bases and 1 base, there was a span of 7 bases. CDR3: CASSLSSGANVLTF. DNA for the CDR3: TGTGCCAGCAGCCTCTCTTCTGGGGCCAACGTCCTGACTTTC.

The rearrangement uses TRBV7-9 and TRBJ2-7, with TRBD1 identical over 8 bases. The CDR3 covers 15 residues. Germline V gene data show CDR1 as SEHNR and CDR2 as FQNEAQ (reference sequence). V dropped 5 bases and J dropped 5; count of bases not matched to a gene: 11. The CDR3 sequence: CASSPPFRTGNEQYF. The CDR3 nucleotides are TGTGCCAGCAGCCCCCCCTTCCGGACAGGGAACGAGCAGTACTTC.

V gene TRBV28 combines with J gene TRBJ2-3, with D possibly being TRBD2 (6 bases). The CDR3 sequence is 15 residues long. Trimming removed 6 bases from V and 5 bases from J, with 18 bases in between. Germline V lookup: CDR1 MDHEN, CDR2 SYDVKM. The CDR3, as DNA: TGTGCCAGCAGCGCGGGGCTTTGGGGGGAAGATACGCAGTATTTT. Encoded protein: CASSAGLWGEDTQYF.

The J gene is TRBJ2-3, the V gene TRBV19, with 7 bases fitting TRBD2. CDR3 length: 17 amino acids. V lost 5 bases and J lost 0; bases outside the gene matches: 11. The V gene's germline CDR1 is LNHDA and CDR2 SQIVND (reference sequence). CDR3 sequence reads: CASSPYGRTLSTDTQYF. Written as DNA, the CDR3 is TGTGCCAGTAGTCCCTACGGGAGGACATTAAGCACAGATACGCAGTATTTT.

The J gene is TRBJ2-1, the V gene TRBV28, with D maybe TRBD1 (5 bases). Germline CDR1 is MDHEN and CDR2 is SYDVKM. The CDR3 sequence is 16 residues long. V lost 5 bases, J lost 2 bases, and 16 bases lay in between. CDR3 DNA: TGTGCCAGCAGTCCCCTAGGGGCAAGACCCTACAATGAGCAGTTCTTC. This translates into CASSPLGARPYNEQFF. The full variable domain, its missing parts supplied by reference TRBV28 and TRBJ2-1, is DVKVTQSSRYLVKRTGEKVFLECVQDMDHENMFWYRQDPGLGLRLIYFSYDVKMKEKGDIPEGYSVSREKKERFSLILESASTNQTSMYLCASSPLGARPYNEQFFGPGTRLTVL.

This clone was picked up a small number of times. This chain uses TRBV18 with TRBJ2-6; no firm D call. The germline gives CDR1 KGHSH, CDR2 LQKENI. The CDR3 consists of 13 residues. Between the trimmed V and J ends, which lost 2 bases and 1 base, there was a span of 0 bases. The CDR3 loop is CASSPSGANVLTF. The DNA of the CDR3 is TGTGCCAGCTCACCATCTGGGGCCAACGTCCTGACTTTC.

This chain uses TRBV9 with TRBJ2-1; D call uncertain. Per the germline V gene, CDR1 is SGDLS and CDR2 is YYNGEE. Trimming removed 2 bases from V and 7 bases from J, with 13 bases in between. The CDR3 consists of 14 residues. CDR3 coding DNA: TGTGCCAGCAGCGTTCAGGACCAAGGGAATGAGCAGTTCTTC. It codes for CASSVQDQGNEQFF.

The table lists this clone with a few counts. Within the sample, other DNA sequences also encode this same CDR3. The CDR3 region is CASSLGTGGSGYGYTF. In DNA, the CDR3 is TGTGCCAGCAGCTTGGGGACAGGGGGTAGTGGCTATGGCTACACCTTC. V and J are TRBV5-4 and TRBJ1-2; 10 bases match TRBD1. V gave up 0 bases and J gave up 4 bases; unmatched junction bases: 6. The germline V gene has CDR1 SGHNT and CDR2 YYREEE (reference sequence). This CDR3 comprises 16 residues.

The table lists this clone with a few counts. The CDR3 DNA is TGCAGTGCGCAACGGGGTGAGCAGTTCTTC. Translated, it gives CSAQRGEQFF. The gene calls are TRBV20-1 and TRBJ2-1; D possibly corresponds to TRBD2 (5 bases). Germline V gene sequence: CDR1 DFQATT, CDR2 SNEGSKA (reference sequence). V was cut by 6 bases and J by 9 bases, with 9 bases left in between. This CDR3 has 10 residues.

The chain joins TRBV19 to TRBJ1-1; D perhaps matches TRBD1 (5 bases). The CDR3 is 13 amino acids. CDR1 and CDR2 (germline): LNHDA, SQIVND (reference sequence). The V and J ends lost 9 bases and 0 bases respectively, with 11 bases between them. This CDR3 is CASRDGMNTEAFF. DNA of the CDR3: TGTGCCAGCCGGGACGGAATGAACACTGAAGCTTTCTTT.

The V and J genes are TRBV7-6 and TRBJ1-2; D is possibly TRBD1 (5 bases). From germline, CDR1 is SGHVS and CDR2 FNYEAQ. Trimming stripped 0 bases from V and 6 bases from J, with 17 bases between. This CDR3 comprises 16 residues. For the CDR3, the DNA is TGTGCCAGCAGCTTAGCGCTGTGGGCAGGGACCGATGGCTACACCTTC. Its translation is CASSLALWAGTDGYTF.

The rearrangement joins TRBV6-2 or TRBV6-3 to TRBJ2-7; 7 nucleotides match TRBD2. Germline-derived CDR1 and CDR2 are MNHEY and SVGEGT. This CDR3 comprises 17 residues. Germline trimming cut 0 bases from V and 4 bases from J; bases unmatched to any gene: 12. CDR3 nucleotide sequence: TGTGCCAGCAGTTACTCGGGGAGGGGAGATGTCTGGTACGAGCAGTACTTC. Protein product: CASSYSGRGDVWYEQYF.

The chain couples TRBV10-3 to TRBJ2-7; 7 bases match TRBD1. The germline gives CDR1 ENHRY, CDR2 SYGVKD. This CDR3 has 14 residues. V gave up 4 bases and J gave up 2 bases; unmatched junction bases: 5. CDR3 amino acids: CAISAETGPYEQYF. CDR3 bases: TGTGCCATCAGTGCCGAGACAGGGCCCTACGAGCAGTACTTC.

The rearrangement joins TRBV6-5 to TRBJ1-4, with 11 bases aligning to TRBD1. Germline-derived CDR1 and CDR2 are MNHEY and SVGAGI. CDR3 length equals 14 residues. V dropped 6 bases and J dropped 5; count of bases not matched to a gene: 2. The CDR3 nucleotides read TGTGCCAGCAGCAGGGACAGGGGGAATGAAAAACTGTTTTTT. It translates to CASSRDRGNEKLFF.

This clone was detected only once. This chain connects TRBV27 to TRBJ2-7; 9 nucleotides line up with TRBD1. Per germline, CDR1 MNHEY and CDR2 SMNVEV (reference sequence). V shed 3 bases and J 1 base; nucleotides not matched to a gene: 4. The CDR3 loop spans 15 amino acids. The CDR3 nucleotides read TGTGCCAGCAGTTTGGCCGGGACAGGGTCCTACGAGCAGTACTTC. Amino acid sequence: CASSLAGTGSYEQYF.

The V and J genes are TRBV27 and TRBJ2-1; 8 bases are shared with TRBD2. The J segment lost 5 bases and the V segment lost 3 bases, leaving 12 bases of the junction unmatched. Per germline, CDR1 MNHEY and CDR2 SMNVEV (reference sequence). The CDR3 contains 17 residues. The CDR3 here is CASSFAAGAPGHNEQFF. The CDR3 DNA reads TGTGCCAGCAGTTTCGCAGCGGGGGCCCCGGGCCACAATGAGCAGTTCTTC.

CDR3 in amino acids: CASSQFTGNEQFF. As DNA, the CDR3 is TGTGCCAGCAGCCAGTTCACGGGAAATGAGCAGTTCTTC. The rearrangement uses TRBV11-2 and TRBJ2-1, with D maybe TRBD2 (5 bases). The CDR3 contains 13 residues. CDR1 and CDR2 (germline): SGHAT, FQNNGV. Between the trimmed V and J ends, which lost 5 bases and 7 bases, there was a span of 12 bases.

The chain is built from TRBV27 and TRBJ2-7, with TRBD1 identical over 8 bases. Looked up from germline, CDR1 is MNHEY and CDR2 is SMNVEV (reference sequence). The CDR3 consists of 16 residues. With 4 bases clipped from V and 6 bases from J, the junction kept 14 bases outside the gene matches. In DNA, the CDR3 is TGTGCCAGCAGTTCCCCCCGGACAGGGAGTAGGCGCGAGCAGTACTTC. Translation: CASSSPRTGSRREQYF.

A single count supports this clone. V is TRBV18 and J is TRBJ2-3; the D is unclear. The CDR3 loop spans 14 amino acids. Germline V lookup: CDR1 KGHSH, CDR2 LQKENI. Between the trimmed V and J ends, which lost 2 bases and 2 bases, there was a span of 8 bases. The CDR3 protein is CASSPGALTDTQYF. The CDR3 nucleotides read TGTGCCAGCTCACCAGGAGCGCTCACAGATACGCAGTATTTT.